This TCR beta chain was identified during a study of CXCR3-negative and CXCR3-positive naive CD8 T cells. At the level of the study: TRB reads totalled about 130 million, about 1.5 +/- 0.3 million per library. Overall study results and limits: No difference in surface CD5 was seen between naive subsets, and TCR strength was inferred from TRB CDR3 properties. TRB CDR3s of CXCR3-positive naive cells were more hydrophobic than those of CXCR3-negative naive cells. High diversity, comparable across both naive subsets, contrasted with much lower diversity in memory CD8+ cells.

Naive cells were sorted as CD45RO-, CCR7+, CD27+ and CD95-. In preparing the TRB cDNA libraries, 5' RACE with UMI labels was used. After re-calling the 5' RACE reads, TCRdb lists one entry per CDR3 protein, DNA absent. This repertoire comprises some 150,000 distinct CDR3 sequences; its ten largest clones make up 0.41%. CDR3 length: 14 residues. Germline CDR1 reads MDHEN; CDR2 reads SYDVKM. Comments on this clonotype: Its antigen is unidentified.

This receptor was taken from a human donor in good health. Some clones in this sample may be carry-over from other donors' samples. The sequencing input was naive CXCR3+ CD8+ T cells from blood. The subset was: CD45RO-CCR7+CD27+CD95- naive CD8+ T cells expressing CXCR3 (TNR3+). The chain uses TRBV28 and TRBJ2-1. CDR3 sequence reads: CASSLRQNSNEQFF.